The subject of this entry is one T cell receptor beta chain. As yet, its antigen is unknown. Some clones are missing from TCRdb's copy, which holds only in-frame ones; the method was immunoSEQ multiplex PCR. The sample comprises 150,000 or so clones, over 90% of which are singletons, and 5.1% rests with the top ten. This sample was included in a study of T cell responses to AZD1222 COVID-19 vaccine. Study overall: Second doses at about 4 or about 12 weeks were pooled. General study points: At 160-218 and 743-854, vaccine-associated CD4 TCRs were dominant, and they spanned spike. Most donors were white British, females outnumbered males, and clonal diversity was possibly underestimated. Seropositive at baseline were only a handful of AZD1222 recipients.

The sequences come from peripheral blood, collected on day 0 of AZD1222 vaccination. This receptor was taken from an adult in good health.

The CDR3 loop is CAWRRLSYEQYF. The CDR3 coding sequence is TGTGCCTGGAGAAGGCTCTCCTACGAGCAGTACTTC. The rearrangement joins TRBV30 to TRBJ2-7; D gene uncertain. V lost 3 bases to trimming and J lost 0 bases, with 6 bases between them. Per the germline V gene, CDR1 is GTSNPN and CDR2 is SVGIG (reference sequence). This CDR3 contains 12 residues.